This T cell receptor (beta chain) was retrieved from a study of CD8 T cells in Susac syndrome. Random hexamers were used to reverse transcribe the RNA input (about 0.5 to 1 ug). TCRdb independently ran MiXCR on the immunoSEQ multiplex PCR reads; one entry per CDR3 protein. This sample has about 300,000 distinct CDR3 sequences; 75% to 85% occur once, and the top ten carry 0.21%. The sequence was obtained from a human donor with multiple sclerosis. The sequenced material came from CD8+ T cells from PBMCs.

The CDR3 protein is CASSFPLAGPKSSYEQYF. The CDR3 DNA is TGTGCCAGCAGTTTCCCCCTAGCGGGCCCAAAGAGCTCCTACGAGCAGTACTTC. This chain links TRBV12-3 or TRBV12-4 with TRBJ2-7, with 8 positions matching TRBD2. Trimming cost V 3 bases and J 0 bases; bases outside gene matches: 13. The CDR3 loop spans 18 amino acids.